Shown below are 30 T cell receptor beta chains from a single sample sequenced in a study of OX40 agonist ivuxolimab in advanced cancers. Data came from immunoSEQ multiplex PCR; TCRdb stores just in-frame clones and leaves some out. This sample has 45,000 to 55,000 clones, with roughly 81% found just once. This specimen was CD4+ or CD8+ T cells sorted from blood, taken in a trial of the OX40 agonist ivuxolimab. These receptor sequences come from an adult with an advanced solid tumor such as melanoma, head and neck, liver or kidney cancer.

This clone was seen only once. CDR3 protein: CASSPATGDYTEAFF. The CDR3 DNA reads as TGTGCCAGCAGCCCTGCCACAGGGGACTACACTGAAGCTTTCTTT. The chain combines TRBV5-6 with TRBJ1-1, with TRBD1 identical over 7 bases. The junction had 9 bases not matched to a gene; V was cut back by 4 bases and J by 3 bases. The CDR3 totals 15 residues. Germline V gene lookup returns CDR1 SGHDT and CDR2 YYEEEE.

CDR3 protein: CASSSDAGRGNTEAFF. In DNA form, the CDR3 reads TGTGCCAGCAGCTCGGACGCAGGGCGCGGGAACACTGAAGCTTTCTTT. V gene TRBV9 combines with J gene TRBJ1-1; D is possibly TRBD1 (5 bases). The V end lost 4 bases, the J end lost 1 base, and 17 bases lay between the germline ends. Germline V gene data show CDR1 as SGDLS and CDR2 as YYNGEE. The CDR3 runs 16 residues.

The chain links TRBV29-1 to TRBJ1-2; D ambiguous. This CDR3 contains 14 residues. Germline V lookup: CDR1 SQVTM, CDR2 ANQGSEA. V was cut by 0 bases and J by 5 bases, with 13 bases left in between. CDR3 in amino acids: CSVEEDPPAYGYTF. CDR3 bases: TGCAGCGTTGAAGAAGACCCGCCGGCATATGGCTACACCTTC.

This clone was seen only once. The chain recombines TRBV7-9 with TRBJ1-2, with D uncertain. The V end lost 1 base, the J end lost 4 bases, and 10 bases lay between the germline ends. The CDR3 has 14 amino acids. Germline V gene lookup returns CDR1 SEHNR and CDR2 FQNEAQ (reference sequence). This CDR3 is CASSLGARGYGYTF. In nucleotides, the CDR3 is TGTGCCAGCAGCTTAGGTGCCCGGGGCTATGGCTACACCTTC.

The genes are TRBV9 and TRBJ1-2, with 10 bases that match TRBD1. Trimming removed 5 bases from V and 4 bases from J; junction bases left unmatched: 5. The CDR3 is 14 amino acids. Germline CDR1 SGDLS, CDR2 YYNGEE. Here the CDR3 reads CASSRGQGGYGYTF. In DNA form, the CDR3 reads TGTGCCAGCAGTCGAGGACAGGGGGGCTATGGCTACACCTTC.

The chain combines TRBV28 with TRBJ2-5; D may match TRBD1 or TRBD2 (5 bases each). The V end lost 4 bases, the J end lost 3 bases, and 12 bases lay between the germline ends. The CDR3 has 14 amino acids. Germline lookup yields CDR1 MDHEN and CDR2 SYDVKM. CDR3 sequence (DNA): TGTGCCAGCAGTTCGGGACCAGCTAAAGAGACCCAGTACTTC. The encoded protein is CASSSGPAKETQYF.

This clone was counted only a few times. The chain combines TRBV6-5 with TRBJ1-1; D perhaps matches TRBD1 (6 bases). Germline CDR1 is MNHEY and CDR2 is SVGAGI. Trimming took 6 bases from V and 3 from J, leaving 11 bases between them. This CDR3 region has 13 residues. CDR3 DNA: TGTGCCAGCAGACGACAGGACTACACTGAAGCTTTCTTT. Translation: CASRRQDYTEAFF.

The V and J genes are TRBV7-8 and TRBJ1-1, with TRBD1 matching 7 bases. This CDR3 is 14 amino acids long. With 5 bases clipped from V and 4 bases from J, the junction kept 7 bases outside the gene matches. Germline CDR1 SGHVS, CDR2 FQNEAQ. CDR3: CASSPLTGRTEAFF. CDR3 nucleotide sequence: TGTGCCAGCAGCCCCCTGACAGGGCGCACTGAAGCTTTCTTT.

J is TRBJ2-5 and V is TRBV5-1, with 7 bases aligning to TRBD2. CDR3 size: 14 residues. The germline V gene encodes CDR1 SGHRS and CDR2 YFSETQ. With 2 bases clipped from V and 5 bases from J, the junction kept 6 bases outside the gene matches. CDR3 in amino acids: CASSFGGSVETQYF. CDR3 in DNA: TGCGCCAGCAGCTTCGGCGGGAGCGTGGAGACCCAGTACTTC.

The chain employs TRBV9 and TRBJ2-3; D gene unclear. Germline CDR1 and CDR2: SGDLS and YYNGEE. Trimming took 0 bases from V and 3 from J, leaving 11 bases between them. There are 15 residues in the CDR3. DNA of the CDR3: TGTGCCAGCAGCGTAGTGAAGGGCGAAACAGATACGCAGTATTTT. Protein product: CASSVVKGETDTQYF.

The rearrangement uses TRBV5-1 and TRBJ2-2; D may match TRBD1 or TRBD2 (5 bases each). Germline assignment: CDR1 SGHRS and CDR2 YFSETQ. The CDR3 has 12 amino acids. V lost 5 bases, J lost 7 bases, and 9 bases lay in between. CDR3 amino acids: CASSRDLGELFF. In nucleotides, the CDR3 is TGCGCCAGCAGTCGGGACCTCGGGGAGCTGTTTTTT.

This sequence joins TRBV6-1 and TRBJ1-4, with TRBD1 as a possible D gene (5 bases). The CDR3 has 12 residues. Germline V gene sequence: CDR1 MNHNS, CDR2 SASEGT. With 2 bases removed from V and 11 bases from J, the gap between germline ends came to 9 bases. The CDR3 spells CASSEFRDKLFF. The CDR3 DNA follows: TGTGCCAGCAGTGAATTCAGGGACAAACTGTTTTTT.

This sequence joins TRBV9 and TRBJ1-3, with TRBD1 matching 7 bases. With V trimmed by 2 bases and J by 4 bases, 9 bases remained unmatched. The CDR3 contains 16 residues. Per germline, CDR1 SGDLS and CDR2 YYNGEE. In DNA, the CDR3 is TGTGCCAGCAGCGTGGCCGGGACAGCGACGGGAAACACCATATATTTT. Its protein product is CASSVAGTATGNTIYF.

The rearrangement joins TRBV2 to TRBJ1-5, with 7 bases lining up with TRBD1. This CDR3 is built from 13 residues. Germline V gene sequence: CDR1 SNHLY, CDR2 FYNNEI. Unmatched junction bases numbered 1, after V lost 8 bases and J lost 0 bases. CDR3 region: CASQGDSNQPQHF. The CDR3 DNA reads as TGTGCCAGCCAGGGGGATAGCAATCAGCCCCAGCATTTT.

The chain has TRBV28 and TRBJ2-5; D gene uncertain. Germline values: CDR1 MDHEN, CDR2 SYDVKM. The ends were cut back, 8 bases at V and 4 bases at J, with 23 bases in the middle. There are 16 residues in the CDR3. The CDR3 spells CASQLPWRGAVETQYF. The CDR3 DNA reads TGTGCCAGCCAACTCCCGTGGCGAGGAGCAGTAGAGACCCAGTACTTC.

This rearrangement joins TRBV9 to TRBJ2-5; TRBD2 matches 14 bases. CDR1 is SGDLS and CDR2 is YYNGEE in the germline V gene. With V trimmed by 4 bases and J by 2 bases, 4 bases remained unmatched. CDR3 length equals 16 residues. The CDR3 DNA follows: TGTGCCAGCAGCCCCCGACTAGCGGGAGGGCAAGAGACCCAGTACTTC. As protein: CASSPRLAGGQETQYF.

The rearrangement links TRBV11-3 to TRBJ2-1; 10 bases are shared with TRBD2. Germline loops: CDR1 SGHNT, CDR2 YENEEA. This CDR3 contains 17 residues. The J segment lost 5 bases and the V segment lost 1 base, leaving 8 bases of the junction unmatched. CDR3 sequence reads: CASSLGLAGPTHNEQFF. As DNA, the CDR3 is TGTGCCAGCAGCTTAGGACTAGCGGGTCCGACCCACAATGAGCAGTTCTTC.

This sequence joins TRBV6-1 and TRBJ1-5; D is unclear. Germline lookup yields CDR1 MNHNS and CDR2 SASEGT. The V and J ends lost 5 bases and 1 base respectively, with 12 bases between them. CDR3 size: 15 residues. The CDR3 spells CASSHPGVSNQPQHF. The CDR3 DNA follows: TGTGCCAGCAGTCACCCCGGGGTAAGCAATCAGCCCCAGCATTTT.

This chain joins TRBV11-3 and TRBJ2-7, with no clear D. This CDR3 contains 12 residues. V dropped 4 bases and J dropped 3 bases, with 7 bases sitting between them. The V gene's germline CDR1 is SGHNT and CDR2 YENEEA. The CDR3 DNA sequence: TGTGCCAGCAGCTCCAACCTCTACGAGCAGTACTTC. Translating gives CASSSNLYEQYF.

The rearrangement links TRBV7-9 to TRBJ2-1; 7 nucleotides line up with TRBD2. The CDR3 extends over 14 amino acids. Looked up from germline, CDR1 is SEHNR and CDR2 is FQNEAQ (reference sequence). V shed 3 bases, J shed 4 bases, and the junction held 3 bases outside the gene matches. CDR3 sequence: CASSLTSSYNEQFF. CDR3 nucleotide sequence: TGTGCCAGCAGCTTGACTAGCAGTTACAATGAGCAGTTCTTC.

The J gene is TRBJ2-2, the V gene TRBV4-1, with D perhaps TRBD2 (6 bases). Trimming removed 0 bases from V and 0 bases from J, with 8 bases in between. Germline CDR1 reads MGHRA; CDR2 reads YSYEKL. This CDR3 contains 16 residues. The CDR3: CASSQEGGTNTGELFF. CDR3 coding DNA: TGCGCCAGCAGCCAAGAAGGCGGGACGAACACCGGGGAGCTGTTTTTT.

The V and J genes are TRBV19 and TRBJ2-3; no clear D. The CDR3 has 15 residues. Looked up from germline, CDR1 is LNHDA and CDR2 is SQIVND (reference sequence). Trimming took 6 bases from V and 4 from J, leaving 17 bases between them. CDR3 loop: CASRKKGPAADTQYF. CDR3 DNA: TGTGCCAGTAGAAAGAAGGGCCCTGCGGCAGATACGCAGTATTTT.

This clone was observed once. The chain carries TRBV10-3 and TRBJ2-5; a possible D gene is TRBD2 (6 bases). V shed 8 bases and J shed 4 bases, with 11 bases lying between them. The CDR3 contains 12 residues. Germline CDR1 ENHRY, CDR2 SYGVKD. The CDR3 nucleotides are TGTGCCATCTCCGTGGAGGGAGAGACCCAGTACTTC. It encodes CAISVEGETQYF.

The V call is TRBV19, the J call TRBJ2-7, with D possibly being TRBD1 (7 bases). V was clipped by 9 bases and J by 2 bases, with 17 bases between them. This CDR3 region has 14 residues. CDR1 LNHDA and CDR2 SQIVND come from the germline V gene (reference sequence). CDR3 DNA sequence: TGTGCCAGCAGGGGGGCAGGCCTGGCCTACGAGCAGTACTTC. The encoded protein is CASRGAGLAYEQYF.

V is TRBV11-2 and J is TRBJ2-1; 10 bases line up with TRBD2. CDR1 and CDR2 from the germline V gene are SGHAT and FQNNGV. With V trimmed by 2 bases and J by 9 bases, 10 bases remained unmatched. This CDR3 comprises 16 residues. The DNA of the CDR3 is TGTGCCAGCAGCTTAAGGAGCTCCAGCGGGAGGGGTGAGCAGTTCTTC. This encodes CASSLRSSSGRGEQFF.

This chain connects TRBV5-1 to TRBJ2-7; D is perhaps TRBD2 (6 bases). The CDR3 contains 13 residues. Germline loops: CDR1 SGHRS, CDR2 YFSETQ. With 4 bases removed from V and 6 bases from J, the gap between germline ends came to 14 bases. The CDR3 loop reads CASSAGNGPEQYF. CDR3 sequence (DNA): TGCGCCAGCAGCGCGGGAAACGGCCCCGAGCAGTACTTC.

V gene TRBV28 combines with J gene TRBJ1-2; possible D gene TRBD1, 6 bases. V was clipped by 4 bases and J by 0 bases, with 12 bases between them. Germline lookup yields CDR1 MDHEN and CDR2 SYDVKM. CDR3 size: 15 residues. The CDR3 loop reads CASSSPQGPNYGYTF. Written as DNA, the CDR3 is TGTGCCAGCAGTTCCCCTCAGGGGCCTAACTATGGCTACACCTTC.

The CDR3, as DNA: TGTGCCAGCAGCCCGGGACAGGGGGCGGAAAAACTGTTTTTT. This translates into CASSPGQGAEKLFF. The rearrangement links TRBV11-2 to TRBJ1-4; 12 bases are a match to TRBD1. V trimming: 5 bases; J trimming: 8 bases; junction bases outside the gene matches: 3. The CDR3 has 14 amino acids. Germline CDR1 and CDR2: SGHAT and FQNNGV.

The V call is TRBV29-1, the J call TRBJ2-5, with TRBD2 identical over 7 bases. V trimming: 4 bases; J trimming: 2 bases; junction bases outside the gene matches: 1. CDR1 SQVTM and CDR2 ANQGSEA come from the germline V gene. The CDR3 has 12 residues. CDR3: CSVAREQETQYF. The CDR3 DNA sequence: TGCAGCGTTGCGCGGGAGCAAGAGACCCAGTACTTC.

This clone was counted a few times. The J gene is TRBJ2-6, the V gene TRBV7-9, with TRBD1 matching over 7 bases. Trimming cost V 5 bases and J 0 bases; bases outside gene matches: 13. This CDR3 is 19 amino acids long. Germline V CDR1 and CDR2: SEHNR, FQNEAQ (reference sequence). This CDR3 reads CASSPKNRDSLSGANVLTF. The CDR3 nucleotides read TGTGCCAGCAGCCCCAAAAACCGGGACAGCCTCTCTGGGGCCAACGTCCTGACTTTC.